The T cell receptor (beta chain) described here comes from a study of shared clonotypes between healthy human individuals (dated by TCRdb to about 2020). For the wider study: Three men and a couple of women, aged 18 to 49 years, made up the cohort. Libraries were prepared and TCR repertoires were sequenced by different laboratories using diverse techniques, in order to increase sequencing depth and limit assay-specific biases. To estimate repertoire size and how much clonotype sharing occurs between individuals, the study deeply sequenced the blood TCR repertoires of five or six healthy adults. Each donor's leukapheresis produced roughly between roughly 0.94 and 9.5 billion PBMCs. Study-wide conclusions, independent of this receptor: The small number of donors limited the genetic and exposure-history diversity represented. Sampling was limited to blood, and TCR repertoires in tissue likely differ from TCR repertoires in blood. Based on pairwise subsampling, the degree of clonotype sharing among donors was expected to be affected by sequencing depth.

The donors were healthy, HIV-negative adults with no recently reported acute infections or vaccinations. Only Caucasian adults living in Nashville, Tennessee, USA were represented among the donors. For unsorted samples, tens of millions of PBMCs were counted, and genomic DNA was extracted using the QIAamp DNA Blood Mini kit. Blood was obtained by leukapheresis, after which PBMCs were separated by Ficoll-Histopaque density gradient centrifugation and cryopreserved in liquid nitrogen vapor phase. Points on this clone: Its antigen is not yet known. No clone much larger than this one lies a single base away; base qualities are absent.

Using the deep immunoSEQ assay, multiplex PCR amplified TCR CDR3 regions from genomic DNA. Genomic DNA extracted from each cell subset was distributed evenly over all wells of several immunoSEQ 96-well plates, and each plate served as one replicate. Each replicate PCR for unsorted PBMC received roughly 300 ng genomic DNA, equal to about 30,000 T cell genomes. Ten immunoSEQ deep assay plates were used to sequence the unsorted PBMC genomic DNA. Purified libraries were quantified with a Qubit 3.0 fluorometer, sized on a Bioanalyzer 2100, and re-quantified with the KAPA Library Quantification kit. Each immunoSEQ 96-well plate was sequenced on its own single-read 150-cycle Illumina NextSeq 550 flow cell. The authors' pipeline ran thus. Because only junctional sequences without quality scores were contained in the immunoSEQ output, filtering matching that applied to full-length reads could not be performed. To assign V/J genes and CDR3, sequences were annotated against IMGT germline references using PyIR, a Python wrapper for IgBLAST v1.9. Reads were removed for weak V/J assignments (E-value above 1e-6), missing CDR3, stop codons, out-of-frame junctions, or ambiguous translated residues. V3J clonotypes were defined as sequences sharing the same inferred V gene, J gene, and CDR3 amino acid sequence. To compute the percentage overlap between repertoires, the number of shared unique clonotypes was divided by the size of the smaller repertoire. Repertoire richness was assessed with RTK rarefaction, the Chao1 estimator, and Recon v2.1 estimates of unobserved clonotypes. In TCRdb, the immuneACCESS table is reduced to in-frame sequences with V and J assigned. These tables do not hold every clone; where another copy was compared, an unresolved V gene accounts for under half, and the others remain unexplained. For V, J and clone size, that table is used; D and trimming come from the DNA. The sample includes about 490,000 clones, with approximately 80% observed a single time. The biggest ten clones account for 10% to 15% of the sample.

Including the terminal cysteine and phenylalanine, the CDR3 comprises 13 residues. Just the 39-base CDR3 DNA is kept, in frame starting at base 1. CDR1 and CDR2 (SGHTA, FQGTGA) derive from the germline V gene. V and J lose 2 bases and 5 bases, and a span of 9 bases separates them. The chain is encoded by TRBV7-3 joined to TRBJ1-1; the D gene is perhaps TRBD1, on 5 matching bases. Source material: PBMCs. The origin of this receptor is a woman aged 40 to 55 in good health. Some clones in this sample may be carry-over from other donors' samples. The DNA sequence is TGTGCCAGCAGCTTAGAGGGGAGGACTGAAGCTTTCTTT. It encodes CASSLEGRTEAFF.